Below are 3 T cell receptor beta chains sequenced from a single sample in a study of T cell changes during pregnancy in multiple sclerosis. The assay was immunoSEQ multiplex PCR, and TCRdb's table has in-frame clones only and misses some. Of roughly 89,000 clones in the sample, 85% to 95% were seen once. The sequencing used peripheral blood, collected in the third trimester of pregnancy. The receptors shown here come from a female donor with multiple sclerosis, enrolled in a pregnancy study.

This chain links TRBV5-1 with TRBJ1-4, with TRBD1 matching over 12 bases. The V gene end was trimmed by 4 bases and the J gene end by 0 bases; junction bases not matched to a gene: 7. Germline V gene data show CDR1 as SGHRS and CDR2 as YFSETQ. This CDR3 contains 18 residues. The CDR3 coding sequence is TGCGCCAGCAGCCCGGGGACAGGGGGCGCGCCAACTAATGAAAAACTGTTTTTT. It codes for CASSPGTGGAPTNEKLFF.

This rearrangement joins TRBV4-2 to TRBJ2-5; TRBD2 aligns across 7 bases. CDR1 and CDR2 from the germline V gene are LGHNA and YNFKEQ. The CDR3 extends over 19 amino acids. Trimming at V came to 1 base and at J to 2 bases, leaving 16 bases not matched to a gene. CDR3 sequence: CASSQVPSYSAGSQETQYF. Here the CDR3 DNA reads TGTGCCAGCAGCCAAGTCCCCAGCTACTCAGCGGGATCTCAAGAGACCCAGTACTTC.

The V and J genes are TRBV4-3 and TRBJ2-5; 7 bases agree with TRBD2. Germline V CDR1 and CDR2: LGHNA, YSLEER. This CDR3 spans 15 amino acids. V trimming: 0 bases; J trimming: 5 bases; junction bases outside the gene matches: 6. The DNA of the CDR3 is TGCGCCAGCAGCCAAGAGCCCGGGAGGTCGGAGACCCAGTACTTC. It translates to CASSQEPGRSETQYF.